The clone carrying this T cell receptor beta chain was detected a few times. Its antigen is still unknown. These data come from a study of T-cell memory formation after mild COVID-19. The CDR3 loop spans 14 amino acids. The V and J ends lost 0 bases and 4 bases respectively, with 9 bases between them. Germline CDR1 reads LGHDT; CDR2 reads YNNKEL (reference sequence). From the 5' RACE reads, TCRdb called clonotypes with MiXCR, one entry per CDR3 protein. The sample consists of 75,000 to 95,000 distinct CDR3 sequences, roughly 15% of them appearing once. Regarding the study as a whole: Memory cells collected pre-infection included some clones that later responded, suggesting cross-reactive memory joined.

Sequencing was done on a sample of PBMCs or a T cell subset sorted from them (not recorded which). This TCR derives from a man aged 18 to 30 who had mild COVID-19 (a few samples of this study predate the infection). Cell type and time point are not known. The chain employs TRBV3-1 and TRBJ1-2; no reliable D call. CDR3 sequence reads: CASSQDAGSYGYTF. CDR3 nucleotide sequence: TGTGCCAGCAGCCAAGATGCGGGGTCCTATGGCTACACCTTC.